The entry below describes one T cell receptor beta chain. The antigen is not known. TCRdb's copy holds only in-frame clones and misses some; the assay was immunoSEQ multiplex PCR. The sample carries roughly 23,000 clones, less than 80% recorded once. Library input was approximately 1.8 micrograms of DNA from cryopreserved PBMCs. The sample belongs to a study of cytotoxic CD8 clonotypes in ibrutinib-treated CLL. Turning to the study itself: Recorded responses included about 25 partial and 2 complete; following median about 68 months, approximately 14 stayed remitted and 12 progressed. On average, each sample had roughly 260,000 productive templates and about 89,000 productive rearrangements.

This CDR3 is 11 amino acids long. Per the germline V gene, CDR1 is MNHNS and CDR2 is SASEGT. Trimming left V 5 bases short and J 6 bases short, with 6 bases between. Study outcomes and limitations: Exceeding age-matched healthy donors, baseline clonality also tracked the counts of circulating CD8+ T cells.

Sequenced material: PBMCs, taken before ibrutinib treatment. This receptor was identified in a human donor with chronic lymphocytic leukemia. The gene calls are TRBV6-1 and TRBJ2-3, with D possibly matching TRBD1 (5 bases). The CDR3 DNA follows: TGTGCCAGCAGTAACAGGGATACGCAGTATTTT. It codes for CASSNRDTQYF.